One sample yielded the 20 T cell receptor beta chains listed below, sequenced in a study of shared clonotypes between healthy human individuals. The naive CD8 fraction comprised CD45RO-negative cells positively selected for CCR7 and excluded terminally differentiated effector memory CD45RA+ cells. Produced via immunoSEQ multiplex PCR; TCRdb's table is partial and in-frame only. The repertoire has 1.5 million to 2.5 million clones, roughly 94% of them found once; the top ten carry 1.2%. Material for sequencing was naive CD8+ T cells sorted from blood. The source of these receptors is a man between 18 and 29 years old in good health.

V is TRBV4-1 and J is TRBJ1-3; D uncertain. This CDR3 region has 15 residues. V lost 3 bases and J 0 bases, leaving 9 bases between the germline ends. CDR1 is MGHRA, CDR2 YSYEKL, per germline. The CDR3 nucleotides are TGCGCCAGCAGCCAGGACCCGAACTCTGGAAACACCATATATTTT. Encoded protein: CASSQDPNSGNTIYF.

For the CDR3, the DNA is TGTGCCACCAGCCCGGACAGGACCTCTGGAAACACCATATATTTT. This gives the protein CATSPDRTSGNTIYF. The V gene is TRBV15, the J gene TRBJ1-3; TRBD1 matches 7 bases. J gave up 0 bases and V 5 bases, and 4 bases lay outside the gene matches. From germline, CDR1 is LNHNV and CDR2 YYDKDF (reference sequence). The CDR3 sequence is 15 residues long.

As for this clone: The same CDR3 arises from other DNA sequences in this sample as well. CDR3 in DNA: TGCGCCAGCAGTCTGGGCAGCCCTTACGAGCAGTACTTC. Its translation is CASSLGSPYEQYF. This chain links TRBV5-1 with TRBJ2-7; D gene ambiguous. This CDR3 contains 13 residues. Germline V gives CDR1 SGHRS, CDR2 YFSETQ. Trimming took off 5 bases at V and 4 bases at J, with 13 bases between the two ends.

Points on this clone: The same CDR3 arises from other DNA sequences in this sample as well. The rearrangement joins TRBV7-9 to TRBJ2-7; no firm D call. V lost 3 bases and J lost 0, with 6 bases in between. Germline V lookup: CDR1 SEHNR, CDR2 FQNEAQ (reference sequence). The CDR3 loop spans 13 amino acids. DNA of the CDR3: TGTGCCAGCAGCTTCGAAAGCTCCTACGAGCAGTACTTC. Protein product: CASSFESSYEQYF.

This chain links TRBV4-1 with TRBJ2-2; tentatively, D is TRBD1 (6 bases). V was cut by 2 bases and J by 4 bases, with 8 bases left in between. The CDR3 contains 14 residues. Germline values: CDR1 MGHRA, CDR2 YSYEKL. The CDR3 nucleotides read TGCGCCAGCAGCCAAAACAGGGTCACCGGGGAGCTGTTTTTT. Residues: CASSQNRVTGELFF.

This clone was picked up one time. CDR3: CASRWMAGVGGGTGELFF. The CDR3 DNA is TGTGCCAGCAGGTGGATGGCAGGCGTAGGTGGGGGAACCGGGGAGCTGTTTTTT. The rearrangement uses TRBV28 and TRBJ2-2, with D perhaps TRBD1 or TRBD2 (5 bases each). V shed 6 bases and J shed 5 bases, with 25 bases lying between them. This CDR3 region has 18 residues. Germline CDR1 MDHEN, CDR2 SYDVKM.

For this clone: The junction does not match germline at one end; this may be a read error. The chain recombines TRBV4-1 with TRBJ2-7; tentative D call: TRBD1 (5 bases). The CDR3 contains 15 residues. Per germline, CDR1 MGHRA and CDR2 YSYEKL. The CDR3 is CTSSQGASLDYEQYF. The CDR3 nucleotides are TGCACCAGCAGCCAAGGGGCTAGTTTAGACTACGAGCAGTACTTC.

A single count supports this clone. This chain connects TRBV4-3 to TRBJ2-5; the match to TRBD2 covers 10 bases. The CDR3 has 16 residues. CDR1 is LGHNA, CDR2 YSLEER, per germline. The ends lost 0 bases at V and 1 base at J; junction bases unmatched: 2. This CDR3 reads CASSQDTSGIQETQYF. For the CDR3, the DNA is TGCGCCAGCAGCCAAGATACTAGCGGGATCCAAGAGACCCAGTACTTC.

V is TRBV14 and J is TRBJ2-7, with TRBD1 matching 10 bases. V dropped 3 bases and J dropped 6; count of bases not matched to a gene: 2. The CDR3 contains 13 residues. Germline CDR1 and CDR2: SGHDN and FVKESK. CDR3 region: CASSQGTGAEQYF. The CDR3 region has the DNA TGTGCCAGCAGCCAGGGGACAGGGGCCGAGCAGTACTTC.

The table lists this clone with a count of one. The chain joins TRBV27 to TRBJ2-7; D is unclear. Germline lookup yields CDR1 MNHEY and CDR2 SMNVEV (reference sequence). The CDR3 spans 13 residues. V lost 3 bases to trimming and J lost 5 bases, with 11 bases between them. The CDR3 loop is CASSFPSGDEQYF. In DNA, the CDR3 is TGTGCCAGCAGTTTTCCCTCTGGAGACGAGCAGTACTTC.

The chain combines TRBV18 with TRBJ2-3; 9 bases align to TRBD1. Germline assignment: CDR1 KGHSH and CDR2 LQKENI. V was pared by 5 bases and J by 2 bases, with 2 bases of the junction left unmatched. CDR3 length: 14 residues. CDR3 residues: CASSWTGVTDTQYF. The CDR3 nucleotides are TGTGCCAGCTCATGGACAGGGGTCACAGATACGCAGTATTTT.

This clone was seen a single time. Other DNA sequences from this sample encode an identical CDR3 as well. V gene TRBV4-1 combines with J gene TRBJ2-5, with D unclear. The V end was cut by 0 bases, the J end by 5 bases, with 7 bases between. The CDR3 is made up of 13 amino acids. Germline V CDR1 and CDR2: MGHRA, YSYEKL. CDR3 sequence: CASSQDTRETQYF. DNA of the CDR3: TGCGCCAGCAGCCAAGATACCCGGGAGACCCAGTACTTC.

The V gene is TRBV2, the J gene TRBJ2-5; TRBD2 is a possible D gene (7 bases). Trimming removed 7 bases from V and 5 bases from J, with 17 bases in between. The CDR3 is made up of 14 amino acids. CDR1 SNHLY and CDR2 FYNNEI come from the germline V gene. The CDR3 DNA follows: TGTGCCAGCAATGGGGGGGCGATGTGGGAGACCCAGTACTTC. As protein: CASNGGAMWETQYF. Drawing the rest from reference TRBV2 and TRBJ2-5, the complete variable domain is EPEVTQTPSHQVTQMGQEVILRCVPISNHLYFYWYRQILGQKVEFLVSFYNNEISEKSEIFDDQFSVERPDGSNFTLKIRSTKLEDSAMYFCASNGGAMWETQYFGPGTRLLVL.

This chain connects TRBV7-6 to TRBJ2-3; D is unclear. Trimming pared 5 bases from V and 5 bases from J, leaving 14 bases between. The length of the CDR3 is 14 residues. Germline-derived CDR1 and CDR2 are SGHVS and FNYEAQ. CDR3 sequence: CASSLLGPRDTQYF. The CDR3 coding sequence is TGTGCCAGCAGCCTCCTTGGACCCCGAGATACGCAGTATTTT.

About this clone itself: Other nucleotide sequences in the sample specify the same CDR3. The chain combines TRBV27 with TRBJ1-2, with TRBD1 matching 11 bases. Germline assignment: CDR1 MNHEY and CDR2 SMNVEV (reference sequence). V dropped 0 bases and J dropped 4; count of bases not matched to a gene: 1. The CDR3 spans 15 residues. CDR3 nucleotides: TGTGCCAGCAGTTTATCGGGGACAGGGGGCTATGGCTACACCTTC. This sequence encodes CASSLSGTGGYGYTF.

The chain uses TRBV18 and TRBJ1-2; no definite D call. V lost 3 bases to trimming and J lost 0 bases, with 14 bases between them. CDR3 length: 16 residues. Germline CDR1 is KGHSH and CDR2 is LQKENI. CDR3 nucleotide sequence: TGTGCCAGCTCACCTACTAAGGGCCAAGCTAACTATGGCTACACCTTC. This translates into CASSPTKGQANYGYTF. Filled out from reference TRBV18 and TRBJ1-2, the complete variable domain reads NAGVMQNPRHLVRRRGQEARLRCSPMKGHSHVYWYRQLPEEGLKFMVYLQKENIIDESGMPKERFSAEFPKEGPSILRIQQVVRGDSAAYFCASSPTKGQANYGYTFGSGTRLTVV.

This chain uses TRBV2 with TRBJ1-5; possible D gene TRBD1, 6 bases. The CDR3 loop spans 15 amino acids. Germline V gene data show CDR1 as SNHLY and CDR2 as FYNNEI. Trimming removed 5 bases from V and 6 bases from J, with 17 bases in between. CDR3 sequence: CASSLAGDNSQPQHF. The CDR3 DNA reads TGTGCCAGCAGTCTCGCAGGGGATAATAGTCAGCCCCAGCATTTT.

This sequence joins TRBV6-1 and TRBJ1-1; D unclear. The CDR3 has 13 amino acids. From germline, CDR1 is MNHNS and CDR2 SASEGT. V was trimmed by 2 bases and J by 8 bases, leaving 12 bases between them. The CDR3 loop is CASSEWWVGEAFF. DNA for the CDR3: TGTGCCAGCAGTGAATGGTGGGTCGGCGAAGCTTTCTTT.

The gene calls are TRBV27 and TRBJ1-1; D remains ambiguous. Trimming removed 5 bases from V and 5 bases from J, with 15 bases in between. CDR1 and CDR2 (germline): MNHEY, SMNVEV (reference sequence). The CDR3 totals 14 residues. The CDR3 sequence is CASSPGPSGTEAFF. CDR3 sequence (DNA): TGTGCCAGCAGTCCAGGACCATCTGGGACTGAAGCTTTCTTT.

The rearrangement links TRBV4-1 to TRBJ2-3; 11 positions agree with TRBD2. V trimming: 6 bases; J trimming: 7 bases; junction bases outside the gene matches: 9. The germline V gene has CDR1 MGHRA and CDR2 YSYEKL. The CDR3 contains 15 residues. The CDR3 loop reads CASRATSGSGYTQYF. The CDR3 DNA reads TGCGCCAGCAGAGCTACTAGCGGGAGTGGTTATACGCAGTATTTT.